Below, one TCR beta chain is given with its context. Its target is not known. This entry comes from a study of OX40 agonist ivuxolimab in advanced cancers. Looking at the study overall: Dose-escalation patients suffered from hepatocellular carcinoma, melanoma, renal cell or head and neck cancer.

V was clipped by 5 bases and J by 5 bases; unmatched bases: 6. The germline CDR1 and CDR2 sequences are SEHNR and FQNEAQ (reference sequence). There are 15 residues in the CDR3. Regarding the study as a whole: On average, a greater number of expanded clones characterised CD8+ T cells relative to CD4+. People who partly responded at 0.1-3.0 mg/kg had some of the least clonal expansion seen. Antigen specificity was not determined for the expanded peripheral T cells.

Some clones are missing from TCRdb's copy, which holds only in-frame ones; the method was immunoSEQ multiplex PCR. This table holds 60,000 or so clones, more than 70% found once. Here the sequenced sample was CD4+ or CD8+ T cells sorted from blood, taken in a trial of the OX40 agonist ivuxolimab. The sequence was collected from an adult with an advanced solid tumor such as melanoma, head and neck, liver or kidney cancer. The chain employs TRBV7-9 and TRBJ1-4; 9 positions match TRBD1. The CDR3 bases are TGTGCCAGCAGCCCGAGACAGGGGGAGAATGAAAAACTGTTTTTT. Translating it yields CASSPRQGENEKLFF.